Each of the 28 T cell receptor beta chains below was sequenced from the same sample in a study of cytomegalovirus exposure and HLA in healthy donors. With 60 Vbeta and 13 Jbeta primers, the PCR was carried out. This table comes from immunoSEQ multiplex PCR, and its TCRdb copy is limited to in-frame clones, with some not included. This sample has about 160,000 clones, with 75% found just once. Sample: PBMCs. These receptors all come from a woman aged 45-65 years in good health and CMV-seropositive.

The CDR3 protein is CASSPEKRVNTEAFF. CDR3 in DNA: TGTGCCAGCTCACCAGAGAAAAGAGTGAACACTGAAGCTTTCTTT. This chain connects TRBV18 to TRBJ1-1, with D unclear. Germline CDR1 KGHSH, CDR2 LQKENI. This CDR3 is built from 15 residues. V was clipped by 2 bases and J by 0 bases, with 10 bases between them.

The J gene is TRBJ1-5, the V gene TRBV4-1, with TRBD1 matching 7 bases. V gave up 3 bases and J gave up 5 bases; unmatched junction bases: 7. The CDR3 extends over 15 amino acids. CDR1 is MGHRA and CDR2 is YSYEKL in the germline V gene. The CDR3 region is CASSHDQGDYQPQHF. Here the CDR3 DNA reads TGCGCCAGCAGCCATGACCAGGGGGATTATCAGCCCCAGCATTTT.

The genes are TRBV10-1 and TRBJ2-2; TRBD1 aligns across 7 bases. Germline CDR1 WNHNN, CDR2 SYGVQD (reference sequence). Germline trimming cut 2 bases from V and 6 bases from J; bases unmatched to any gene: 12. The CDR3 has 17 amino acids. CDR3 bases: TGCGCCAGCAGTGAGGGCAGGGGGAATGCGTTCGCCGGGGAGCTGTTTTTT. Its translation: CASSEGRGNAFAGELFF.

The rearrangement links TRBV5-4 to TRBJ2-2; a weak D match, TRBD1 (6 bases). The CDR3 spans 16 residues. V lost 5 bases, J lost 2 bases, and 16 bases lay in between. Germline CDR1 is SGHNT and CDR2 is YYREEE (reference sequence). In nucleotides, the CDR3 is TGTGCCAGCAGGCGAGCCACAGGGAGAAACACCGGGGAGCTGTTTTTT. The encoded protein is CASRRATGRNTGELFF.

The chain recombines TRBV11-2 with TRBJ2-1; D call uncertain. Germline V lookup: CDR1 SGHAT, CDR2 FQNNGV. With 5 bases removed from V and 7 bases from J, the gap between germline ends came to 6 bases. This CDR3 comprises 11 residues. CDR3 in DNA: TGTGCCAGCAGCCAATTTAATGAGCAGTTCTTC. Translated, it gives CASSQFNEQFF. Combining the CDR3 with reference TRBV11-2 and TRBJ2-1 gives the whole variable domain EAGVAQSPRYKIIEKRQSVAFWCNPISGHATLYWYQQILGQGPKLLIQFQNNGVVDDSQLPKDRFSAERLKGVDSTLKIQPAKLEDSAVYLCASSQFNEQFFGPGTRLTVL.

The chain carries TRBV4-2 and TRBJ1-6; possibly TRBD1 for D (5 bases). Germline CDR1 and CDR2: LGHNA and YNFKEQ. Trimming removed 0 bases at V and 8 bases at J, with 11 bases between. The CDR3 sequence is 15 residues long. The CDR3 spells CASSQDRTGYSPLHF. The CDR3 DNA is TGTGCCAGCAGCCAAGATCGTACAGGTTATTCACCCCTCCACTTT.

J is TRBJ2-1 and V is TRBV9, with 8 nucleotides matching TRBD1. Per the germline V gene, CDR1 is SGDLS and CDR2 is YYNGEE. V gave up 3 bases and J gave up 6 bases; unmatched junction bases: 8. The CDR3 totals 15 residues. The CDR3 sequence: CASSATGVIFNEQFF. The CDR3 DNA follows: TGTGCCAGCAGCGCGACAGGGGTTATTTTCAATGAGCAGTTCTTC.

This clone was recorded a few times. This CDR3 reads CASSFLAGGEETQYF. CDR3 DNA: TGTGCCAGCAGCTTCCTAGCGGGGGGCGAAGAGACCCAGTACTTC. The chain employs TRBV7-9 and TRBJ2-5, with TRBD2 identical over 11 bases. The CDR3 runs 15 residues. Germline V gene sequence: CDR1 SEHNR, CDR2 FQNEAQ (reference sequence). V dropped 3 bases and J dropped 3; count of bases not matched to a gene: 3.

The rearrangement uses TRBV6-5 and TRBJ2-7; perhaps TRBD1 as D (5 bases). V gave up 6 bases and J gave up 6 bases, with 18 bases separating them. The CDR3 is 14 residues long. The germline CDR1 and CDR2 sequences are MNHEY and SVGAGI. The CDR3 spells CASSPIGAISEQYF. The CDR3 DNA follows: TGTGCCAGCAGCCCGATAGGGGCGATCTCCGAGCAGTACTTC.

The chain has TRBV2 and TRBJ1-3; perhaps TRBD1 as D (6 bases). V lost 6 bases to trimming and J lost 0 bases, with 18 bases between them. This CDR3 is 17 amino acids long. CDR1 is SNHLY and CDR2 is FYNNEI in the germline V gene. For the CDR3, the DNA is TGTGCCAGCAGAGGACAATTTACAGGGAGCTCTGGAAACACCATATATTTT. This encodes CASRGQFTGSSGNTIYF. Full variable domain (remainder filled in from reference TRBV2 and TRBJ1-3): EPEVTQTPSHQVTQMGQEVILRCVPISNHLYFYWYRQILGQKVEFLVSFYNNEISEKSEIFDDQFSVERPDGSNFTLKIRSTKLEDSAMYFCASRGQFTGSSGNTIYFGEGSWLTVV.

This chain uses TRBV6-5 with TRBJ1-2; D unclear. Germline loops: CDR1 MNHEY, CDR2 SVGAGI. Trimming removed 5 bases at V and 8 bases at J, with 15 bases between. The CDR3 extends over 13 amino acids. The DNA of the CDR3 is TGTGCCAGCAGTCCGGGATTTAGGGCGGGCTACACCTTC. This gives the protein CASSPGFRAGYTF.

V gene TRBV9 combines with J gene TRBJ2-5; tentatively, D is TRBD2 (6 bases). The CDR3 is 15 residues long. The ends were cut back, 4 bases at V and 4 bases at J, with 17 bases in the middle. Looked up from germline, CDR1 is SGDLS and CDR2 is YYNGEE. CDR3 protein: CASSRAGSFGETQYF. The CDR3 DNA sequence: TGTGCCAGCAGCCGGGCGGGGTCCTTTGGAGAGACCCAGTACTTC.

Regarding this clone: The same CDR3 arises from other DNA sequences in this sample as well. J is TRBJ1-2 and V is TRBV30; D might be TRBD1 (5 bases). The CDR3 consists of 12 residues. V was cut by 2 bases and J by 5 bases, with 9 bases left in between. The V gene's germline CDR1 is GTSNPN and CDR2 SVGIG (reference sequence). The CDR3 protein is CAWSRDSYGYTF. The CDR3 coding sequence is TGTGCCTGGAGTAGGGACTCGTATGGCTACACCTTC.

The chain joins TRBV5-1 to TRBJ2-5; TRBD1 aligns across 10 bases. The DNA end lines up better with TRBJ2-7; the J call may be wrong. This CDR3 is built from 15 residues. Per the germline V gene, CDR1 is SGHRS and CDR2 is YFSETQ. The CDR3 DNA reads as TGCGCCAGCAGCCGAGCCGGGACAGGGGTTTACGAGCAGTACTTC. Its translation is CASSRAGTGVYEQYF.

This clone was seen more than once but under ten times. CDR3 DNA: TGTGCCAGCAGAGACAGGGGGCATAGGGGCTACACCTTC. It yields the protein CASRDRGHRGYTF. V gene TRBV2 combines with J gene TRBJ1-2, with 10 bases that match TRBD1. Germline trimming cut 6 bases from V and 8 bases from J; bases unmatched to any gene: 6. CDR3 length equals 13 residues. CDR1 SNHLY and CDR2 FYNNEI come from the germline V gene. Full variable domain (remainder filled in from reference TRBV2 and TRBJ1-2): EPEVTQTPSHQVTQMGQEVILRCVPISNHLYFYWYRQILGQKVEFLVSFYNNEISEKSEIFDDQFSVERPDGSNFTLKIRSTKLEDSAMYFCASRDRGHRGYTFGSGTRLTVV.

This chain joins TRBV7-7 and TRBJ2-5, with D maybe TRBD1 (5 bases). Trimming took off 5 bases at V and 2 bases at J, with 9 bases between the two ends. Per the germline V gene, CDR1 is SSHAT and CDR2 is FNYEAQ (reference sequence). The CDR3 is 13 residues long. The CDR3 nucleotides read TGTGCCAGCAGCACCGACAGACAAGAGACCCAGTACTTC. Translated, it gives CASSTDRQETQYF.

The chain couples TRBV7-6 to TRBJ2-5, with D possibly TRBD1 on 6 matching bases. V lost 4 bases and J 5 bases, leaving 17 bases between the germline ends. CDR3 length: 15 amino acids. Germline assignment: CDR1 SGHVS and CDR2 FNYEAQ. CDR3: CASSSGVQVDETQYF. For the CDR3, the DNA is TGTGCCAGCAGCTCAGGGGTACAGGTAGATGAGACCCAGTACTTC.

The rearrangement joins TRBV5-1 to TRBJ1-3; 7 positions agree with TRBD1. The junction had 8 bases not matched to a gene; V was cut back by 1 base and J by 4 bases. Germline V CDR1 and CDR2: SGHRS, YFSETQ. This CDR3 comprises 16 residues. The CDR3 region is CASSLWTGTTGNTIYF. DNA of the CDR3: TGCGCCAGCAGCTTGTGGACAGGAACAACCGGAAACACCATATATTTT.

Comments on this clone: A much more abundant neighbour one base away suggests this may be a read error. Other DNA sequences in the same sample also yield this CDR3. V is TRBV6-1 and J is TRBJ1-3; the match to TRBD1 covers 9 bases. From germline, CDR1 is MNHNS and CDR2 SASEGT. J gave up 1 base and V 6 bases, and 1 base lay outside the gene matches. CDR3 length: 14 residues. The CDR3 protein is CASRGQGSGNTIYF. The CDR3 nucleotides are TGTGCCAGCAGAGGACAGGGGTCTGGAAACACCATATATTTT.

The CDR3, as DNA: TGTGCCAGCAGCGTACATCTGGGGGGTGACACTGAAGCTTTCTTT. Amino acid sequence: CASSVHLGGDTEAFF. The V and J genes are TRBV9 and TRBJ1-1, with D perhaps matching TRBD1 (5 bases). CDR1 is SGDLS and CDR2 is YYNGEE in the germline V gene. V dropped 1 base and J dropped 3 bases, with 13 bases sitting between them. The CDR3 totals 15 residues.

This chain connects TRBV5-4 to TRBJ1-1; 8 bases agree with TRBD1. Germline loops: CDR1 SGHNT, CDR2 YYREEE (reference sequence). The trim removed 4 bases at V and 8 bases at J, leaving 13 bases unmatched. The CDR3 runs to 15 residues. The CDR3 region is CASSPSGQATSEAFF. The DNA for the CDR3 is TGTGCCAGCAGCCCATCGGGACAGGCCACATCGGAAGCTTTCTTT.

The chain has TRBV6-5 and TRBJ2-3; 7 bases are shared with TRBD1. This CDR3 is 13 amino acids long. V shed 7 bases and J 1 base; nucleotides not matched to a gene: 2. CDR1 is MNHEY and CDR2 is SVGAGI in the germline V gene. CDR3 in amino acids: CASKGTGTDTQYF. The CDR3 DNA reads as TGTGCCAGCAAGGGGACAGGCACAGATACGCAGTATTTT.

CDR3 region: CATSRDKGRYEQYF. The CDR3 coding sequence is TGTGCCACCAGCAGAGATAAAGGCAGGTACGAGCAGTACTTC. The rearrangement joins TRBV15 to TRBJ2-7; D is uncertain. The germline CDR1 and CDR2 sequences are LNHNV and YYDKDF (reference sequence). Trimming pared 0 bases from V and 4 bases from J, leaving 10 bases between. The CDR3 covers 14 residues.

This clone occurred a few times. The rearrangement joins TRBV4-1 to TRBJ1-1; TRBD1 matches 7 bases. This CDR3 spans 15 amino acids. The J segment lost 5 bases and the V segment lost 4 bases, leaving 10 bases of the junction unmatched. Germline V gene sequence: CDR1 MGHRA, CDR2 YSYEKL. CDR3 in amino acids: CASSPQRGGKTEAFF. CDR3 bases: TGCGCCAGCAGCCCTCAGCGAGGGGGCAAGACTGAAGCTTTCTTT.

The chain carries TRBV19 and TRBJ2-7, with 11 positions matching TRBD1. The V gene end was trimmed by 5 bases and the J gene end by 4 bases; junction bases not matched to a gene: 4. The CDR3 runs to 14 residues. Germline V lookup: CDR1 LNHDA, CDR2 SQIVND (reference sequence). The CDR3 loop reads CASSSGTGGYEQYF. CDR3 nucleotide sequence: TGTGCCAGTAGTTCGGGGACAGGGGGGTACGAGCAGTACTTC. Full variable domain (missing parts from reference TRBV19 and TRBJ2-7): DGGITQSPKYLFRKEGQNVTLSCEQNLNHDAMYWYRQDPGQGLRLIYYSQIVNDFQKGDIAEGYSVSREKKESFPLTVTSAQKNPTAFYLCASSSGTGGYEQYFGPGTRLTVT.

The V call is TRBV5-1, the J call TRBJ2-1, with D possibly TRBD2 on 6 matching bases. Germline V gene lookup returns CDR1 SGHRS and CDR2 YFSETQ. Trimming took off 4 bases at V and 6 bases at J, with 17 bases between the two ends. The CDR3 runs to 15 residues. DNA for the CDR3: TGCGCCAGCAGCCTCGGGACTCGCGCCGGCAATGAGCAGTTCTTC. Its protein product is CASSLGTRAGNEQFF.

The V call is TRBV29-1, the J call TRBJ2-7; D may be TRBD1 (6 bases). V lost 8 bases to trimming and J lost 5 bases, with 13 bases between them. From germline, CDR1 is SQVTM and CDR2 ANQGSEA. This CDR3 comprises 11 residues. The chain's CDR3 is CSISTGDEQYF. The CDR3 DNA follows: TGCAGCATATCGACAGGCGACGAGCAGTACTTC.

V is TRBV27 and J is TRBJ2-3; 7 nucleotides agree with TRBD1. The CDR3 runs 14 residues. Germline V gene sequence: CDR1 MNHEY, CDR2 SMNVEV (reference sequence). J gave up 3 bases and V 3 bases, and 3 bases lay outside the gene matches. In DNA form, the CDR3 reads TGTGCCAGCAGTTTGGGCAGGGGGACAGATACGCAGTATTTT. This sequence encodes CASSLGRGTDTQYF.